This TCR beta chain was sequenced in a study of T cell responses to AZD1222 COVID-19 vaccine. TCRdb's copy holds only in-frame clones and misses some; the assay was immunoSEQ multiplex PCR. The repertoire consists of about 120,000 clones, with around 90% occurring once and the leading ten covering 1% to 1.5%. CDR3 length equals 12 residues. With 7 bases removed from V and 6 bases from J, the gap between germline ends came to 12 bases. Germline loops: CDR1 MNHEY, CDR2 SVGAGI. The study, taken as a whole, reports: Only a handful of AZD1222 recipients tested seropositive at baseline. There were mostly white British donors and more females than males, and clonal diversity was possibly underestimated. Reportedly, close to half of spike-specific TCRs are directed against unmutated variant regions. Repertoire sampling happened only post peak T cell response.

On this clone: Its antigen remains unknown.

This material consisted of peripheral blood, taken on day 0 of AZD1222 vaccination. The chain uses TRBV6-5 and TRBJ1-1; D unclear. The receptor comes from an adult in good health. The DNA of the CDR3 is TGTGCCAGCATAACTGACTTGTCTGAAGCTTTCTTT. It is translated as CASITDLSEAFF.